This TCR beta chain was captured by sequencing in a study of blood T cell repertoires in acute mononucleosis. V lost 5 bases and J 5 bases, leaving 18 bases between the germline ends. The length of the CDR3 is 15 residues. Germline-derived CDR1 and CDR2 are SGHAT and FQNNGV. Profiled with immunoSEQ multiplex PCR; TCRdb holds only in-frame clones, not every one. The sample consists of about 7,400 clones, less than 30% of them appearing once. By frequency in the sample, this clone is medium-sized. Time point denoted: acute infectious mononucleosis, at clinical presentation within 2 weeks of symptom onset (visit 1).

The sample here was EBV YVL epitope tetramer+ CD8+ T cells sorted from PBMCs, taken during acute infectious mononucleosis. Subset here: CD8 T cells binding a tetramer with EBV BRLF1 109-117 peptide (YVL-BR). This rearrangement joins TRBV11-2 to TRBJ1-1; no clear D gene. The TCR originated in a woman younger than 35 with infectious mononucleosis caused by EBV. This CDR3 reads CASSPGTLVGTEAFF. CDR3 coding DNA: TGTGCCAGCAGCCCGGGTACCCTGGTAGGGACTGAAGCTTTCTTT.